The present T cell receptor (beta chain) was sequenced within a study of blood T cell repertoires in COVID-19. The CDR3 length is 15 residues. Trimming cost V 4 bases and J 3 bases; bases outside gene matches: 7. Looked up from germline, CDR1 is MDHEN and CDR2 is SYDVKM. Assay: immunoSEQ multiplex PCR; the TCRdb copy retains only in-frame clones and omits some. The table has tens of thousands of clones, 75% to 85% seen once. This clone was seen a single time. The sequencing input was peripheral blood. The receptor's source is a man aged 50 or older with COVID-19, enrolled during active disease. This chain connects TRBV28 to TRBJ1-1; 8 bases agree with TRBD1. The CDR3 protein is CASSSPTGAYTEAFF. DNA for the CDR3: TGTGCCAGCAGTTCGCCGACAGGGGCCTACACTGAAGCTTTCTTT.